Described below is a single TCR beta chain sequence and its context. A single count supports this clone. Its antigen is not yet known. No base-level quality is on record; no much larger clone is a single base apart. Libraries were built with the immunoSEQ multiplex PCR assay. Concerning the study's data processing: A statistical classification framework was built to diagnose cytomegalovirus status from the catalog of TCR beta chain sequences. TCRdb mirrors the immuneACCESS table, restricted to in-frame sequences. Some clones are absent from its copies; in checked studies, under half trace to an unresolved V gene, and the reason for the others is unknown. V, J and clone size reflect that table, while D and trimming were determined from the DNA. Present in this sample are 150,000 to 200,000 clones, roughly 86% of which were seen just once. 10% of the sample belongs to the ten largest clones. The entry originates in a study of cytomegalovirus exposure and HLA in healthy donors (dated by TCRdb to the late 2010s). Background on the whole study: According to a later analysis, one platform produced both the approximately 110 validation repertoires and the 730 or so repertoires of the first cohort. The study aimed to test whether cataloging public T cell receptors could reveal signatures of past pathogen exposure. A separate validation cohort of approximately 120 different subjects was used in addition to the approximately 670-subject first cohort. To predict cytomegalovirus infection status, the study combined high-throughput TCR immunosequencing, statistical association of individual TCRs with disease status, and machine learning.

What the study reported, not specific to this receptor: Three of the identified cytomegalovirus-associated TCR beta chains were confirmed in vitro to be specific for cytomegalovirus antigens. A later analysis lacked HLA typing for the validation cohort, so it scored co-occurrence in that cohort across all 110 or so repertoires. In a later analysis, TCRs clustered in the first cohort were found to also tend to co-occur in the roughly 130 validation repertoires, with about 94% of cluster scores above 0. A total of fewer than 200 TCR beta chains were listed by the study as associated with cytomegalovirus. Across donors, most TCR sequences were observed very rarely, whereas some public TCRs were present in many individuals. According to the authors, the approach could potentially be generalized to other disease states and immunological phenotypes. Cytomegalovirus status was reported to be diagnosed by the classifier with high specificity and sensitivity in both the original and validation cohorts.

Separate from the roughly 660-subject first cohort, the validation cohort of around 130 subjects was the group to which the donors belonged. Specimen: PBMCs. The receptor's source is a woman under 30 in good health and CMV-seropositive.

The nucleotide sequence is TGCGCCAGCAGCCCCCGAGCGGGAGGGGGTTTTGAGCAGTACTTC. This encodes CASSPRAGGGFEQYF. The chain links TRBV4-1 with TRBJ2-7; 10 bases in the junction line up with TRBD2. CDR1 is given as MGHRA and CDR2 as YSYEKL, both from the germline V gene. Counted from cysteine to phenylalanine, this CDR3 has 15 amino acids. Left in the record is the CDR3 DNA by itself, 45 bases read in frame from the first base. Here V drops 4 bases and J drops 7 bases, and the junction holds 10 bases not matched to any gene.